The subject of this entry is one TCR beta chain. Its cognate antigen has yet to be identified. No per-base quality is available; no much larger clone lies one base away. These data belong to a study of shared clonotypes between healthy human individuals (TCRdb year 2020). General notes on the study: A couple of women and three men aged 18 to 49 years were included in the cohort. To estimate repertoire size and how much clonotype sharing occurs between individuals, the study deeply sequenced the blood TCR repertoires of five healthy adults. Between about 0.94 and 8.9 billion PBMCs per donor were obtained by leukapheresis. Different laboratories and diverse techniques were used to prepare libraries and sequence TCR repertoires, to increase sequencing depth and limit assay-specific biases. For each donor, three plates each were used for CD4 naive and CD4 memory, two plates were used for CD8 naive, and one plate was used for CD8 memory.

The paper as a whole reports these results and caveats: Incomplete sequencing was indicated by rarefaction of sorted-subset datasets, despite the large sequencing depth. Sampling was limited to blood, and TCR repertoires in tissue likely differ from TCR repertoires in blood. Naive subsets generally had larger estimated clonotype richness than memory subsets. Across a few donors, roughly 5.4% of naive CD4, approximately 4% of naive CD8, around 2.5% of memory CD4, and about 0.44% of memory CD8 clonotypes were shared. The genetic and exposure-history diversity represented was limited by the small number of donors. Compared with non-shared clonotypes, clonotypes shared by all four sorted-subset donors had higher generation probabilities. Based on pairwise subsampling, the degree of clonotype sharing among donors was expected to be affected by sequencing depth.

Sequences SGHAT (CDR1) and FQNNGV (CDR2) are obtained from the germline V gene. V is cut by 2 bases and J by 8 bases, and the space between the germline ends is 13 bases. Reading from cysteine to phenylalanine, the CDR3 counts 15 amino acids. Solely the CDR3 DNA is kept, with 45 bases framed from the first base. For the CD8 naive samples, CD45RO-negative cells were positively selected for CCR7, yielding a CD45RA+CCR7+ population from which TemRA cells were excluded. The donors were healthy, HIV-negative adults with no recently reported acute infections or vaccinations. Every donor was a Caucasian adult living in Nashville, Tennessee, USA. After blood collection by leukapheresis, PBMCs were isolated using Ficoll-Histopaque density gradient centrifugation and then cryopreserved in the vapor phase of liquid nitrogen. Analytical flow cytometry was used to check the purity and quantity of each magnetically sorted T cell population. Genomic DNA was isolated from each sorted fraction and quantified by UV absorbance on a Nanodrop 2000c.

Using the deep immunoSEQ assay, TCR CDR3 regions were amplified from genomic DNA by multiplex PCR. Extracted genomic DNA from each cell subset was distributed evenly across all wells of several immunoSEQ 96-well plates, and each plate was treated as a replicate. For sorted subsets, around 200 ng genomic DNA, equal to some 28,000 T cell genomes, was loaded into each replicate PCR. The purified libraries were quantified using a Qubit 3.0 fluorometer, sized with a Bioanalyzer 2100, and then quantified again using the KAPA Library Quantification kit. A separate single-read 150-cycle Illumina NextSeq 550 flow cell was used to sequence each immunoSEQ 96-well plate. The original pipeline was this. Because the immunoSEQ output held only junctional sequences and lacked quality scores, the filtering could not match the filtering applied to full-length reads. Sequences were annotated with PyIR, a Python wrapper for IgBLAST v1.9, using IMGT germline references to assign V/J genes and CDR3. Reads were removed for weak V/J assignments (E-value above 1e-6), missing CDR3, stop codons, out-of-frame junctions, or ambiguous translated residues. V3J clonotypes were defined by identical inferred V gene, J gene, and CDR3 amino acid sequence. Percentage overlap between repertoires was computed as shared unique clonotypes divided by the size of the smaller repertoire. RTK rarefaction, the Chao1 estimator, and Recon v2.1 estimates of unobserved clonotypes were used to assess repertoire richness. Generation probabilities for all TCRbeta clonotypes obtained by the gDNA method from four donors were computed using OLGA. In TCRdb, the immuneACCESS table is reduced to in-frame sequences with V and J assigned. These tables do not hold every clone; where another copy was compared, an unresolved V gene accounts for under half, and the others remain unexplained. V and J calls and clone size come straight from that table; D and trimming were deduced from the DNA. This sample is represented by 1.5 million to 2.5 million clones; roughly 95% of them were singletons. Of the sample, approximately 1% falls within the top ten clones.

The sequenced material came from naive CD8+ T cells sorted from blood. This specimen's cell subset or site label, per the study, means: CD45RA+CCR7+. The TCR was taken from a man aged 18 to 30 in good health. In this chain, TRBV11-2 is recombined with TRBJ1-6, with no D gene named confidently. The CDR3 protein: CASSLYGFSDSPLHF. The bases are TGTGCCAGCAGCTTATATGGGTTTTCAGATTCACCCCTCCACTTT.